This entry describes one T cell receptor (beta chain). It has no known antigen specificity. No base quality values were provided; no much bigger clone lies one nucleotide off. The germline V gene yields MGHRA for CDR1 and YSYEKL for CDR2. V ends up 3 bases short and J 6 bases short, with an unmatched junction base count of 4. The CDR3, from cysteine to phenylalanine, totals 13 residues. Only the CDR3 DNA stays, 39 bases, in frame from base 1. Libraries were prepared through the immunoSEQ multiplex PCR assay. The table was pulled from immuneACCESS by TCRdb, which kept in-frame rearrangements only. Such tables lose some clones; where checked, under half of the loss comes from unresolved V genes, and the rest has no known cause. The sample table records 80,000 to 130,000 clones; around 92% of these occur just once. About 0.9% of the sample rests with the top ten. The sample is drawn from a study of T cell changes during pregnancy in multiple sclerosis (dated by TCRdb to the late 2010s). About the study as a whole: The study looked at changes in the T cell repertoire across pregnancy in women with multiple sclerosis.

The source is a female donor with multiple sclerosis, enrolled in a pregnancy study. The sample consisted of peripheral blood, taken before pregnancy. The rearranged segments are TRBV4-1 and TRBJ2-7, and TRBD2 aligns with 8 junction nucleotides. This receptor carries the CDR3 CASSQWLAGEQYF. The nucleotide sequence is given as TGCGCCAGCAGCCAGTGGCTAGCGGGCGAGCAGTACTTC.